This entry describes one TCR beta chain. The target of this receptor is not known. No base qualities exist here, and no much larger clone lies one base off it. The immunoSEQ Assay, a bias-controlled multiplex PCR, was used to amplify TCRbeta CDR3 regions from genomic DNA. Processing in the source paper ran as follows. The number of nucleated cells in each sample was estimated by amplification of reference gene primers within the assay. To quantify the absolute abundance of each unique TCRbeta CDR3 rearrangement, sequence reads were collapsed and filtered. For each sample, productive Simpson clonality was calculated by taking the square root of Simpson's diversity index across productive rearrangements. Entries here come from immuneACCESS through TCRdb and include only in-frame sequences with V and J called. Some clones fail to appear in such tables; in the studies checked, an unresolved V gene covers under half of the shortfall, and the cause of the remainder is unknown. V and J calls and clone size come straight from that table; D and trimming were deduced from the DNA. For this sample there are 250,000 to 350,000 clones; about 93% appear just once. 6% to 7% of the sample is in the top ten clones.

In Seattle, one collaborating source enrolled patients while the infection was active and tracked those patients longitudinally over the course of disease. Each collaborating institution followed its own protocols to collect whole blood in K2EDTA tubes. For TCRbeta analysis, collaborators shipped samples in one of three forms: frozen whole blood, isolated PBMCs, or DNA extracted from either of those sample types. This specimen comes from a study of blood T cell repertoires in COVID-19 (dated by TCRdb to 2019 to 2021). About the study as a whole: Samples from collaborators originated in the United States, Italy and Spain and spanned both the acute and convalescent phases of COVID-19. The prospective study material was composed of cDNA or gDNA derived from T cells, B-cell-depleted T cells, or PBMCs. Subjects who had been exposed to COVID-19, were actively infected with it, or had recovered from it provided the deeply sampled blood TCRbeta repertoires that made up the dataset. The repertoires were released in a freely available public database intended as a resource for research on the immune response to SARS-CoV-2. Samples were obtained from the ongoing ImmuneRACE study (first 160 participants) and from approximately 1,200 subjects provided by 6 global collaborators. A de-identified subject ID, COVID-19 status, age in years and sex were almost always included in the sample metadata. Where available, HLA class I and class II types were taken from metadata supplied by the sample provider and were not determined by assay-based typing.

The CDR3 contains 13 residues, cysteine and phenylalanine counted. Kept here is only the CDR3 DNA, which spans 39 bases and is read in frame from base 1. CDR1 MNHEY and CDR2 SMNVEV are derived from the germline V gene (reference sequence). A distance of 6 bases separates the germline ends of V and J, which lose 0 bases and 6 bases respectively. Study-level results and caveats: How much clinical and demographic metadata was included differed by source and by participant, and the metadata was provided uncurated.

The source is a woman aged 30 to 39 with COVID-19, enrolled during active disease. The sequencing sample was made of peripheral blood. The sequence links TRBV27 to TRBJ1-5, with TRBD1 as a weak D call on 5 bases. The DNA is TGTGCCAGCAGTTTATCGGGGGGTCAGCCCCAGCATTTT. This yields the protein CASSLSGGQPQHF.